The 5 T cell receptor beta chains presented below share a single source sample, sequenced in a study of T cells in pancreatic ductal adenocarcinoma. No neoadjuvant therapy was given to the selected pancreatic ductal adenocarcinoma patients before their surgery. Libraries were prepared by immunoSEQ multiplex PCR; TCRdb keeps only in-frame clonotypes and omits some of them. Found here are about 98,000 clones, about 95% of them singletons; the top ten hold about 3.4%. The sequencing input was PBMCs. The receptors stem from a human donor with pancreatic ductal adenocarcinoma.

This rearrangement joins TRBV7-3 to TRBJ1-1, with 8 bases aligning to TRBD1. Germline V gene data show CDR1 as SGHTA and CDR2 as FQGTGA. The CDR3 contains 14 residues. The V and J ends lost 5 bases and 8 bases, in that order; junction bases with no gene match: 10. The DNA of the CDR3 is TGTGCCAGCAGCCAAACCCGGGACAGGAAAGAAGCTTTCTTT. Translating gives CASSQTRDRKEAFF.

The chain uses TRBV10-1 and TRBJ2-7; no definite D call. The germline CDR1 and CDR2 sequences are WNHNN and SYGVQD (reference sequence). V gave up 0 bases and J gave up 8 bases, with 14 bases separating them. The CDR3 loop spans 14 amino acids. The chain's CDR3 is CASSESSTGTKQYF. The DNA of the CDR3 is TGCGCCAGCAGTGAGTCCTCAACTGGAACTAAGCAGTACTTC.

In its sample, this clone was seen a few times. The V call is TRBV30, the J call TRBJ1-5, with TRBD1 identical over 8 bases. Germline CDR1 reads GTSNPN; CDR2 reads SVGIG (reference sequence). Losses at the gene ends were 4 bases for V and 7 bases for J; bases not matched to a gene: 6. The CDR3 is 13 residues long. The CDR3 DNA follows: TGTGCCTGGACCCTTGGACAGGGCCAGCCCCAGCATTTT. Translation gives CAWTLGQGQPQHF.

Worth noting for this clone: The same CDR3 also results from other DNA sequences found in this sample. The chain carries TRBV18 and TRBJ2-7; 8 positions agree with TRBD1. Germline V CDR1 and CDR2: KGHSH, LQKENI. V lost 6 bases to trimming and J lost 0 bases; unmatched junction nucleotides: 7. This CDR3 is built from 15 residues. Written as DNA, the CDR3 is TGTGCCAGCTCGCCCGGGACAGGAAGCTCCTACGAGCAGTACTTC. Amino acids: CASSPGTGSSYEQYF. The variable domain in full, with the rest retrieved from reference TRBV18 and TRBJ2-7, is NAGVMQNPRHLVRRRGQEARLRCSPMKGHSHVYWYRQLPEEGLKFMVYLQKENIIDESGMPKERFSAEFPKEGPSILRIQQVVRGDSAAYFCASSPGTGSSYEQYFGPGTRLTVT.

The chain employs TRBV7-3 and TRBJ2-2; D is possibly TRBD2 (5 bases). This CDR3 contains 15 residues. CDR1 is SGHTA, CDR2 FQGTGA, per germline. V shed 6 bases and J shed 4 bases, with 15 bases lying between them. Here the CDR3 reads CASRDEGVGTGELFF. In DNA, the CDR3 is TGTGCCAGCAGGGACGAGGGAGTTGGCACCGGGGAGCTGTTTTTT.